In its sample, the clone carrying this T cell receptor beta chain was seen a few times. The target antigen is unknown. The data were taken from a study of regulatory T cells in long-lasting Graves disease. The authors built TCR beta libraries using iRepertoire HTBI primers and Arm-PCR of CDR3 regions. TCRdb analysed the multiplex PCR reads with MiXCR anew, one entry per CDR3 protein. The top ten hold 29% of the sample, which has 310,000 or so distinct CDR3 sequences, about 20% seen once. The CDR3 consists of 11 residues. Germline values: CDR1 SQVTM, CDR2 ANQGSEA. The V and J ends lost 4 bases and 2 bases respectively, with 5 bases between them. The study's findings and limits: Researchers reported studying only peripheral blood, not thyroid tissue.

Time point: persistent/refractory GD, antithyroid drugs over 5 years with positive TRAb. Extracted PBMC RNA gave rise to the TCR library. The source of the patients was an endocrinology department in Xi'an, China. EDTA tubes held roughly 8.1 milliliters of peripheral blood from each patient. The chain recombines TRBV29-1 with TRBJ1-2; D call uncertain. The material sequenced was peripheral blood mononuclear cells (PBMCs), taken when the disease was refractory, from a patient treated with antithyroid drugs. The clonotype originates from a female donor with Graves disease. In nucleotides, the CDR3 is TGCAGCGTTGCCAGAAACTATGGCTACACCTTC. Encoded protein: CSVARNYGYTF.